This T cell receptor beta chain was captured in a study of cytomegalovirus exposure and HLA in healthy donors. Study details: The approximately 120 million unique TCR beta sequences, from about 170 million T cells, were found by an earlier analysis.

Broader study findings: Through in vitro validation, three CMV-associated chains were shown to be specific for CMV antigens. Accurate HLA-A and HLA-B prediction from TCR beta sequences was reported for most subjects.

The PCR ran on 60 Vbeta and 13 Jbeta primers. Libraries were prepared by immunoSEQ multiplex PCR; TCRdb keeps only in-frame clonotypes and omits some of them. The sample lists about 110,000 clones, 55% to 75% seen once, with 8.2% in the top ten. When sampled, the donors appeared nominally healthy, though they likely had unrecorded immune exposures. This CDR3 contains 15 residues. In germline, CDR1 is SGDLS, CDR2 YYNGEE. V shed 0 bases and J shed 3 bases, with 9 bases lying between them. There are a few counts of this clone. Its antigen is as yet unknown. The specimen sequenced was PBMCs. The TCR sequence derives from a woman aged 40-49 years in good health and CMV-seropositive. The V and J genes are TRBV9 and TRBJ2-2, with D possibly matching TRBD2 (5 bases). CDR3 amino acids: CASSVVKDYTGELFF. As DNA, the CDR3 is TGTGCCAGCAGCGTAGTGAAGGACTACACCGGGGAGCTGTTTTTT.